The T cell receptor beta chain under discussion was sequenced for a study of shared clonotypes between healthy human individuals. Germline CDR1 is MDHEN and CDR2 is SYDVKM. Trimming shortened V by 6 bases and J by 3 bases, and 12 bases separated the two germline ends. This CDR3 has 14 amino acids. Adult Caucasians living in Nashville, Tennessee made up all of the donors. With regard to this clone: The antigen is unknown.

The protocol was immunoSEQ multiplex PCR, while the TCRdb copy is restricted to in-frame clones and leaves out a portion. This sample has 450,000 to 500,000 clones; about 78% occur once, and the top ten carry about 11%. Findings and limits, study-wide: The study drew on few donors, limiting represented genetic and exposure-history diversity. Blood was the only sampled material, and tissue repertoires likely differ.

This chain uses TRBV28 with TRBJ1-5; D gene ambiguous. Specimen: PBMCs. This clonotype was sampled from a woman aged 40 to 50 in good health. Some clones in this sample may be carry-over from other donors' samples. In DNA form, the CDR3 reads TGTGCCAGCAGCTCCCCGGGTGCCAATCAGCCCCAGCATTTT. It specifies CASSSPGANQPQHF.